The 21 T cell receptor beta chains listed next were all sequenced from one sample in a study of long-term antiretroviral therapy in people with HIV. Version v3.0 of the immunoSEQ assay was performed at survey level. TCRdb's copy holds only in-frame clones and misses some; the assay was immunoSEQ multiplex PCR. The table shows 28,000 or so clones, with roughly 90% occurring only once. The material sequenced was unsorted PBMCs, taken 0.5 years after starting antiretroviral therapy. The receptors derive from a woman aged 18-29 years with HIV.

CDR3 residues: CASSEPIQGVIGYGYTF. Written as DNA, the CDR3 is TGTGCCAGCAGTGAACCCATCCAGGGGGTAATCGGGTATGGCTACACCTTC. This sequence joins TRBV6-1 and TRBJ1-2, with 7 bases matching TRBD1. The CDR3 length is 17 residues. CDR1 and CDR2 (germline): MNHNS, SASEGT. V lost 2 bases to trimming and J lost 5 bases; unmatched junction nucleotides: 14.

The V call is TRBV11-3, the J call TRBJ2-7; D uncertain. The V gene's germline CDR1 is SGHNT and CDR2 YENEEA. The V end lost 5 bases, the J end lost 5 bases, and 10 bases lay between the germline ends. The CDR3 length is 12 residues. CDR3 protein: CASSTRPDEQYF. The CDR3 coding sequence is TGTGCCAGCAGCACACGCCCGGACGAGCAGTACTTC.

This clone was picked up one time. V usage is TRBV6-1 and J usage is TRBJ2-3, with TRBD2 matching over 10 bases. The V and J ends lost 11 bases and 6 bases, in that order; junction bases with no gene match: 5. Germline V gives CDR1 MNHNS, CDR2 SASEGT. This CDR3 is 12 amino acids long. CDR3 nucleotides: TGTGCCGGGGGACTAGCGAGGGATACGCAGTATTTT. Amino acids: CAGGLARDTQYF.

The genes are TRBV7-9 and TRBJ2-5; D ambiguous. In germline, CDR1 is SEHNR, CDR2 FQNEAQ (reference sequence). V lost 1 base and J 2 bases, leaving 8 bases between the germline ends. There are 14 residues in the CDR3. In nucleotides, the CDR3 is TGTGCCAGCAGCTTAGTCGCTGCACAAGAGACCCAGTACTTC. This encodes CASSLVAAQETQYF.

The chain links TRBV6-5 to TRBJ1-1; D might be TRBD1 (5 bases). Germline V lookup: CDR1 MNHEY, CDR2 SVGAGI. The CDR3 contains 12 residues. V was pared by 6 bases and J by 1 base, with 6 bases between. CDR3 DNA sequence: TGTGCCAGCAGAGGGACGAACACTGAAGCTTTCTTT. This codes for CASRGTNTEAFF.

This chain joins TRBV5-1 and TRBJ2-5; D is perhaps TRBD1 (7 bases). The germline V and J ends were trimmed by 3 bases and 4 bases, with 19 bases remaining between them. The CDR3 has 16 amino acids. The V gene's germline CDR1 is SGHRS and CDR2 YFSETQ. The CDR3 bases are TGCGCCAGCAGCTCGGATGGACGCGGGACAGCAGAGACCCAGTACTTC. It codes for CASSSDGRGTAETQYF.

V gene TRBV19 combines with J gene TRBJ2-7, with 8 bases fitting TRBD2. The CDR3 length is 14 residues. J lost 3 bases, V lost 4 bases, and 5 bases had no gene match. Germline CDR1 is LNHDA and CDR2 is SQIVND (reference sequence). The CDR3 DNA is TGTGCCAGTAGTAAAACAACTAGCGGCTACGAGCAGTACTTC. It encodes CASSKTTSGYEQYF.

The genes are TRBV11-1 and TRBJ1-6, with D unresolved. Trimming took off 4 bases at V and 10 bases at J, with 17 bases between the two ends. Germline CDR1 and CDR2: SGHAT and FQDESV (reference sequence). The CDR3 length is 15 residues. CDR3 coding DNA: TGTGCCAGCAGCTCCCGTCGGACTCAAGGCTCACCCCTCCACTTT. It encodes CASSSRRTQGSPLHF.

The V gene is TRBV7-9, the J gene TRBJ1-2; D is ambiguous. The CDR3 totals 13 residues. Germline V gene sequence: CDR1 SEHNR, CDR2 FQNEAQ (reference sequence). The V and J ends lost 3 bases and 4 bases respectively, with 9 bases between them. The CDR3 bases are TGTGCCAGCAGCTTTAGGACGGCCTATGGCTACACCTTC. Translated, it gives CASSFRTAYGYTF.

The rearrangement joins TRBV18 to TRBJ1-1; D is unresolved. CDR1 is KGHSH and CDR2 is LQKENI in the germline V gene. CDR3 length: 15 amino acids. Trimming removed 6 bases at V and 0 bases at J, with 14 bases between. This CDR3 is CASSPGQALNTEAFF. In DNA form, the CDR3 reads TGTGCCAGCTCGCCCGGTCAGGCTTTGAACACTGAAGCTTTCTTT.

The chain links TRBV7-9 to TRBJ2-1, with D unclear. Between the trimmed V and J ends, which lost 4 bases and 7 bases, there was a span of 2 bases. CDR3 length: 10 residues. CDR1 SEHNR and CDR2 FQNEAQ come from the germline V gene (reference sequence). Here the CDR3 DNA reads TGTGCCAGCAGCTATAATGAGCAGTTCTTC. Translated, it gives CASSYNEQFF.

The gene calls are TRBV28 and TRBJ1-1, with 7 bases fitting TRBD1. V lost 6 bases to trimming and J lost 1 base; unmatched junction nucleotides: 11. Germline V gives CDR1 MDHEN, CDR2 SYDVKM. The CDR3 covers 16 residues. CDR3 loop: CASRGGGGAWNTEAFF. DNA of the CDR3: TGTGCCAGCAGGGGTGGAGGGGGCGCGTGGAACACTGAAGCTTTCTTT.

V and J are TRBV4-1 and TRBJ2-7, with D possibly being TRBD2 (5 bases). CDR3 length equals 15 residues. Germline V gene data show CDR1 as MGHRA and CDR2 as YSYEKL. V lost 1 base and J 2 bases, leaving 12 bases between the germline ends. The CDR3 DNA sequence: TGCGCCAGCAGCCAAGGGTATGGAGCGGCCTACGAGCAGTACTTC. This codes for CASSQGYGAAYEQYF.

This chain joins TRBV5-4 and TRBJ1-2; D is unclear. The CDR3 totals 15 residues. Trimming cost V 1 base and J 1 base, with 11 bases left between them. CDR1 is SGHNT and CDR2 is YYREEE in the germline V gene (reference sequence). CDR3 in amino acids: CASSLQGIHNYGYTF. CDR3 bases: TGTGCCAGCAGCTTGCAAGGCATCCATAACTATGGCTACACCTTC.

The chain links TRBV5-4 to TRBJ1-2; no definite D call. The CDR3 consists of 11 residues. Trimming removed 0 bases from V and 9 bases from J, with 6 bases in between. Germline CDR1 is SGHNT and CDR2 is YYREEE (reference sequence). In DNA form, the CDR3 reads TGTGCCAGCAGCTTGGTAGGCAGCTACACCTTC. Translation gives CASSLVGSYTF.

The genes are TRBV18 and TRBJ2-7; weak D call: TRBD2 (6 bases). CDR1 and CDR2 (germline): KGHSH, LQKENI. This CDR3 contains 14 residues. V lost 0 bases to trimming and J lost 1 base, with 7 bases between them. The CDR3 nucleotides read TGTGCCAGCTCACCACCGGGAGGATCCTACGAGCAGTACTTC. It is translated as CASSPPGGSYEQYF.

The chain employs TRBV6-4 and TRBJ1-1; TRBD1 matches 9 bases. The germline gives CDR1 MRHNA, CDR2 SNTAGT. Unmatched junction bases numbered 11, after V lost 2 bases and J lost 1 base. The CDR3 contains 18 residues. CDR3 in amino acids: CASSDPPRDRAGNTEAFF. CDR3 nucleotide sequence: TGTGCCAGCAGTGACCCTCCACGGGACAGGGCAGGGAACACTGAAGCTTTCTTT.

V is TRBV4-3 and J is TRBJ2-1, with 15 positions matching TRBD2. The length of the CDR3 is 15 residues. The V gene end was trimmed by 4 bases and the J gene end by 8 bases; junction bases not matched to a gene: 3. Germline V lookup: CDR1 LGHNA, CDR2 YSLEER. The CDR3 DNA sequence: TGCGCCAGCAGCCTTGGGACTAGCGGGAGGTATGAGCAGTTCTTC. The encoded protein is CASSLGTSGRYEQFF.

The chain's CDR3 is CASSYSLDSSYEQYF. DNA of the CDR3: TGTGCCAGCAGTTACAGCTTGGACAGTTCCTACGAGCAGTACTTC. The V call is TRBV6-5, the J call TRBJ2-7; TRBD1 is a possible D gene (6 bases). This CDR3 contains 15 residues. The V gene's germline CDR1 is MNHEY and CDR2 SVGAGI. V lost 2 bases to trimming and J lost 1 base, with 12 bases between them.

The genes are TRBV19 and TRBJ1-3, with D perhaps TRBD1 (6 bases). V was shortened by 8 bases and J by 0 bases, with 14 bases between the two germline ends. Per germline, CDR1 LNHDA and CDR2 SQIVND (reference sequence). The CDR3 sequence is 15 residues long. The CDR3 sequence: CASRGTFSSGNTIYF. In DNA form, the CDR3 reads TGTGCCAGTCGCGGGACATTCAGCTCTGGAAACACCATATATTTT.

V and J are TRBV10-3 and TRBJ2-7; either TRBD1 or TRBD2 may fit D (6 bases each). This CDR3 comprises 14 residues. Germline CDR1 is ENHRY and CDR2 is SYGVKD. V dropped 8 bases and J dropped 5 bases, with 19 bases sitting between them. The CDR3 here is CAIRPQPRGDEQYF. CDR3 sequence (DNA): TGTGCCATCCGCCCCCAGCCGAGGGGGGACGAGCAGTACTTC.